The 14 T cell receptor beta chains in this list originate from one sample, sequenced in a study of blood T cell repertoires in COVID-19. Profiling relied on immunoSEQ multiplex PCR, and the TCRdb table lists in-frame clones only, not all of them. Of about 100,000 clones listed, approximately 90% are singletons. The sequenced sample was peripheral blood. Receptors originate from a man in his sixties with acute or convalescent COVID-19.

This rearrangement joins TRBV6-5 to TRBJ2-3; 8 bases fit TRBD2. Germline trimming cut 0 bases from V and 2 bases from J; bases unmatched to any gene: 4. From germline, CDR1 is MNHEY and CDR2 SVGAGI. The CDR3 is 16 residues long. In DNA form, the CDR3 reads TGTGCCAGCAGTTACTCTAGCGGGGAGCACACAGATACGCAGTATTTT. This sequence encodes CASSYSSGEHTDTQYF.

This clone is categorized as medium-sized. The rearrangement joins TRBV7-9 to TRBJ1-6, with D tentatively TRBD1 (6 bases). Trimming pared 2 bases from V and 7 bases from J, leaving 18 bases between. Germline CDR1 reads SEHNR; CDR2 reads FQNEAQ (reference sequence). The CDR3 covers 17 residues. CDR3 amino acids: CASSLPLQGDSNSPLHF. CDR3 DNA: TGTGCCAGCAGCTTACCATTACAGGGTGACTCAAATTCACCCCTCCACTTT. The variable domain in full, completed from reference TRBV7-9 and TRBJ1-6, reads DTGVSQNPRHKITKRGQNVTFRCDPISEHNRLYWYRQTLGQGPEFLTYFQNEAQLEKSRLLSDRFSAERPKGSFSTLEIQRTEQGDSAMYLCASSLPLQGDSNSPLHFGNGTRLTVT.

In DNA form, the CDR3 reads TGTGCCAGCAGCTTGTCAGCGAACTCTGGGGCCAACGTCCTGACTTTC. This encodes CASSLSANSGANVLTF. V gene TRBV5-4 combines with J gene TRBJ2-6, with no clear D. Trimming pared 1 base from V and 0 bases from J, leaving 8 bases between. The CDR3 spans 16 residues. CDR1 and CDR2 from the germline V gene are SGHNT and YYREEE (reference sequence).

CDR3 loop: CASSPWTALSSGANVLTF. In DNA, the CDR3 is TGTGCCAGCAGTCCGTGGACAGCCCTGAGCTCTGGGGCCAACGTCCTGACTTTC. The rearrangement joins TRBV27 to TRBJ2-6, with a tentative D call TRBD1 (6 bases). The V end lost 5 bases, the J end lost 0 bases, and 17 bases lay between the germline ends. CDR1 and CDR2 (germline): MNHEY, SMNVEV (reference sequence). The CDR3 totals 18 residues.

This clone was recorded only once. The chain recombines TRBV19 with TRBJ1-5, with 7 positions matching TRBD1. The CDR3 has 17 amino acids. Germline CDR1 and CDR2: LNHDA and SQIVND (reference sequence). The V and J ends lost 3 bases and 1 base, in that order; junction bases with no gene match: 9. CDR3 protein: CASSIVFLTGSNQPQHF. CDR3 coding DNA: TGTGCCAGTAGTATTGTGTTCTTGACAGGGAGCAATCAGCCCCAGCATTTT.

This clone was seen a single time. The DNA of the CDR3 is TGTGCCAGCTCACCGGGACATACCTCCTACGAGCAGTACTTC. Translated, it gives CASSPGHTSYEQYF. V and J are TRBV18 and TRBJ2-7; D is possibly TRBD1 (6 bases). This CDR3 comprises 14 residues. Trimming removed 3 bases at V and 0 bases at J, with 9 bases between. Germline loops: CDR1 KGHSH, CDR2 LQKENI.

The DNA of the CDR3 is TGTGCCAGCCGGGGAGAGGCGTACAATTCACCCCTCCACTTT. Amino acid sequence: CASRGEAYNSPLHF. The chain joins TRBV6-5 to TRBJ1-6; D is undetermined. This CDR3 contains 14 residues. The germline V and J ends were trimmed by 8 bases and 7 bases, with 15 bases remaining between them. Germline V lookup: CDR1 MNHEY, CDR2 SVGAGI.

CDR3 in amino acids: CASTLSGSNIQYF. CDR3 in DNA: TGTGCCAGCACTTTGTCCGGGAGCAACATTCAGTACTTC. The chain has TRBV11-3 and TRBJ2-4; perhaps TRBD2 as D (6 bases). V lost 7 bases and J lost 7, with 14 bases in between. Germline V gene data show CDR1 as SGHNT and CDR2 as YENEEA. The CDR3 is 13 residues long.

The chain couples TRBV19 to TRBJ2-4, with a weak D call TRBD2 (7 bases). This CDR3 spans 15 amino acids. With 6 bases removed from V and 6 bases from J, the gap between germline ends came to 18 bases. Germline CDR1 and CDR2: LNHDA and SQIVND (reference sequence). CDR3 in DNA: TGTGCCAGTAGACATAAGGGGGGGCTGATAAACATTCAGTACTTC. It encodes CASRHKGGLINIQYF.

The J gene is TRBJ2-7, the V gene TRBV11-3; tentative D call: TRBD2 (5 bases). V was shortened by 4 bases and J by 7 bases, with 11 bases between the two germline ends. Looked up from germline, CDR1 is SGHNT and CDR2 is YENEEA. The CDR3 sequence is 12 residues long. CDR3: CASSWTVTEQYF. The CDR3 DNA sequence: TGTGCCAGCAGCTGGACTGTGACAGAGCAGTACTTC.

The chain couples TRBV5-1 to TRBJ1-3; D not resolved. Trimming removed 2 bases from V and 2 bases from J, with 5 bases in between. The CDR3 runs to 13 residues. The germline V gene encodes CDR1 SGHRS and CDR2 YFSETQ. CDR3 coding DNA: TGCGCCAGCAGCTTCACGGCTGGAAACACCATATATTTT. This gives the protein CASSFTAGNTIYF. The full variable domain, in which reference TRBV5-1 and TRBJ1-3 provide the parts outside the CDR3, is KAGVTQTPRYLIKTRGQQVTLSCSPISGHRSVSWYQQTPGQGLQFLFEYFSETQRNKGNFPGRFSGRQFSNSRSEMNVSTLELGDSALYLCASSFTAGNTIYFGEGSWLTVV.

The gene calls are TRBV7-8 and TRBJ2-1; a weak D match, TRBD2 (5 bases). This CDR3 is built from 15 residues. V was shortened by 5 bases and J by 3 bases, with 14 bases between the two germline ends. Germline CDR1 SGHVS, CDR2 FQNEAQ. The CDR3 protein is CASSPGGENYNEQFF. The CDR3 DNA sequence: TGTGCCAGCAGCCCCGGAGGAGAAAACTACAATGAGCAGTTCTTC.

V gene TRBV6-5 combines with J gene TRBJ2-2; the D is unclear. There are 15 residues in the CDR3. The germline V and J ends were trimmed by 4 bases and 3 bases, with 12 bases remaining between them. From germline, CDR1 is MNHEY and CDR2 SVGAGI. The DNA of the CDR3 is TGTGCCAGCAGTTCCACTGAGCCCCACACCGGGGAGCTGTTTTTT. It yields the protein CASSSTEPHTGELFF.

This clone was detected only once. This chain links TRBV2 with TRBJ1-2, with D possibly TRBD1 on 6 matching bases. V lost 6 bases, J lost 8 bases, and 22 bases lay in between. This CDR3 spans 15 amino acids. Germline CDR1 is SNHLY and CDR2 is FYNNEI. The CDR3 loop reads CASSLRGGRDGGYTF. In DNA, the CDR3 is TGTGCCAGCAGCTTACGGGGGGGCCGAGATGGAGGCTACACCTTC.